This TCR beta chain was retrieved from a study of beta chain features in type 1 diabetes. Study-wide points: Moderate but significant shortening of TCRB CDR3s was recorded in all four CD4+ subsets from Type 1 diabetes patients. Patients showed naive, central memory and Treg TCRB repertoires that appeared more similar than those of healthy donors. Patients with type 1 diabetes carried fewer insertions and had more deletions at their VDJ junctions.

The germline V and J ends were trimmed by 5 bases and 1 base, with 11 bases remaining between them. CDR1 is SGHVS and CDR2 is FQNEAQ in the germline V gene. The CDR3 consists of 14 residues. In the case of this clone: What it recognizes is unknown.

TCRB transcripts that were expressed got sequenced, as all of the isolated RNA had been reverse transcribed. Repertoires were generated with immunoSEQ multiplex PCR, while TCRdb's copy carries only in-frame clones and drops some. The repertoire holds approximately 170,000 clones, with 50% to 70% as singletons. The sequencing input was naive CD4+ T cells from blood. V is TRBV7-8 and J is TRBJ2-5, with D unresolved. The sequence came from a young man with type 1 diabetes. CDR3 DNA sequence: TGTGCCAGCAGCCTCACATCTACCCAAGAGACCCAGTACTTC. As protein: CASSLTSTQETQYF. Looking up the rest from reference TRBV7-8 and TRBJ2-5 gives the full variable domain: GAGVSQSPRYKVAKRGQDVALRCDPISGHVSLFWYQQALGQGPEFLTYFQNEAQLDKSGLPSDRFFAERPEGSVSTLKIQRTQQEDSAVYLCASSLTSTQETQYFGPGTRLLVL.